Below, 9 T cell receptor beta chains from the same sample are listed, as sequenced in a study of blood T cells in healthy people across ages. PCR was performed a second time for 7 to 11 cycles using a sample-barcoded 5' primer and a J-beta primer mix. TCRdb processed the 5' RACE reads anew with MiXCR; each CDR3 protein has one entry. The sample contains 700,000 to 950,000 distinct CDR3 sequences, about 42% of which appear only once. What was sequenced was blood. These receptors all come from a woman in her fifties or sixties in good health.

This chain connects TRBV10-3 to TRBJ2-5, with 12 bases lining up with TRBD2. Germline V gene sequence: CDR1 ENHRY, CDR2 SYGVKD. The CDR3 consists of 15 residues. V gave up 2 bases and J gave up 4 bases; unmatched junction bases: 2. Here the CDR3 DNA reads TGTGCCATCAGTGAGGGGGGACTAGCGGGAGAGACCCAGTACTTC. Translating it yields CAISEGGLAGETQYF.

Note on this clonotype: Germline is not matched at one junction end, which may reflect a read error. The chain recombines TRBV10-3 with TRBJ2-7; the match to TRBD2 covers 12 bases. CDR1 is ENHRY and CDR2 is SYGVKD in the germline V gene. The CDR3 covers 14 residues. CDR3 in DNA: TGTGCCACCAGGACTAGCGGGGAGTCCTACGAGCGGTACTTC. It codes for CATRTSGESYERYF.

This clonotype was picked up one time. This chain links TRBV6-2 or TRBV6-3 with TRBJ2-1, with a possible D match to TRBD2 (6 bases). With 6 bases removed from V and 0 bases from J, the gap between germline ends came to 18 bases. Germline CDR1 and CDR2: MNHEY and SVGEGT. The length of the CDR3 is 17 residues. Here the CDR3 reads CASRRRGMRDSYNEQFF. CDR3 DNA: TGTGCCAGCAGGCGCCGGGGGATGAGGGACTCCTACAATGAGCAGTTCTTC.

This clonotype was detected a few times. The genes are TRBV19 and TRBJ1-1; TRBD1 matches at 7 bases. J lost 0 bases, V lost 6 bases, and 7 bases had no gene match. The V gene's germline CDR1 is LNHDA and CDR2 SQIVND (reference sequence). This CDR3 is 15 amino acids long. CDR3 nucleotides: TGTGCCAGTAGGGAACAGGGGTTGATGAACACTGAAGCTTTCTTT. Translated, it gives CASREQGLMNTEAFF.

This chain connects TRBV5-1 to TRBJ2-7, with D perhaps given as TRBD1 or TRBD2 (6 bases each). The CDR3 runs to 13 residues. The V and J ends lost 4 bases and 6 bases respectively, with 14 bases between them. Germline loops: CDR1 SGHRS, CDR2 YFSETQ. The DNA of the CDR3 is TGCGCCAGCAGCCCCGGGGGCGAGGGCGAGCAGTACTTC. Its translation: CASSPGGEGEQYF.

The chain employs TRBV4-3 and TRBJ2-3, with D unresolved. CDR3 length equals 16 residues. The V end lost 1 base, the J end lost 1 base, and 12 bases lay between the germline ends. Germline V CDR1 and CDR2: LGHNA, YSLEER. CDR3 DNA: TGCGCCAGCAGCCAAGGGATAGGAACGGGCACAGATACGCAGTATTTT. Residues: CASSQGIGTGTDTQYF.

The rearrangement joins TRBV11-2 to TRBJ2-3; no clear D gene. Trimming took 2 bases from V and 5 from J, leaving 17 bases between them. CDR1 SGHAT and CDR2 FQNNGV come from the germline V gene. The CDR3 is 16 residues long. The CDR3 nucleotides read TGTGCCAGCAGCTTAAGTACAGTAGTAGTAGGAGATACGCAGTATTTT. Translation: CASSLSTVVVGDTQYF.

This clonotype was seen once. The chain employs TRBV7-8 and TRBJ2-1; TRBD1 aligns across 9 bases. CDR3 length: 16 residues. The junction had 14 bases not matched to a gene; V was cut back by 4 bases and J by 10 bases. CDR1 and CDR2 (germline): SGHVS, FQNEAQ. DNA for the CDR3: TGTGCCAGCAGCTCCTCAGCGGACAGGGGAGTTGGCGAGCAGTTCTTC. This codes for CASSSSADRGVGEQFF.

V gene TRBV28 combines with J gene TRBJ1-2, with D tentatively TRBD1 (5 bases). The length of the CDR3 is 13 residues. Germline lookup yields CDR1 MDHEN and CDR2 SYDVKM. Trimming cost V 6 bases and J 6 bases, with 14 bases left between them. Written as DNA, the CDR3 is TGTGCCAGCAGGGGCCAGGGTGCAAATGGCTACACCTTC. Its translation is CASRGQGANGYTF.